This T cell receptor (beta chain) was recorded in a study of immune cell composition in non-small cell lung cancer. Trimming cost V 3 bases and J 3 bases, with 8 bases left between them. The germline CDR1 and CDR2 sequences are MDHEN and SYDVKM. The CDR3 runs 14 residues. Normal lung was taken at the farthest possible site, at least 3 cm from tumour. Data came from immunoSEQ multiplex PCR; TCRdb stores just in-frame clones and leaves some out. This table holds about 16,000 clones, around 80% found once. These data also formed part of another study, on CD4 T cells in lung cancer. As reported in that work: Donors, mostly former smokers, were 60 to 69 at blood donation.

This receptor was identified in a human donor with non-small cell lung cancer. The sample consisted of non-adjacent lung tissue. The chain recombines TRBV28 with TRBJ1-4; possibly TRBD1 for D (5 bases). The CDR3 region has the DNA TGTGCCAGCAGTTTCGGGGGAGCTAATGAAAAACTGTTTTTT. Its translation: CASSFGGANEKLFF.